This T cell receptor beta chain originates from a study of beta chain features in type 1 diabetes. General study findings and limits: Researchers report that Type 1 diabetes patients had moderately but significantly shorter TCRB CDR3s across all four CD4+ subsets.

What was sequenced were expressed TCRB transcripts, since all of the isolated RNA had been reverse transcribed. Clones were read by immunoSEQ multiplex PCR, and TCRdb kept only the in-frame ones, dropping some. The table records some 190,000 clones, 6% to 9% of them present only once. Trimming took 1 base from V and 1 from J, leaving 14 bases between them. From germline, CDR1 is SGHAT and CDR2 FQNNGV. CDR3 length: 16 amino acids. Regarding this clone: Antigen specificity is unknown.

This TCR derives from a young man with type 1 diabetes. The chain recombines TRBV11-2 with TRBJ2-7; tentative D call: TRBD1 (5 bases). The material sequenced was central memory CD4+ T cells from blood. The CDR3 DNA reads TGTGCCAGCAGCTTAGCATCCAGCTGGACATCCTACGAGCAGTACTTC. Translated: CASSLASSWTSYEQYF.